This T cell receptor (beta chain) was sequenced for a study of blood T cell repertoires in COVID-19. The CDR3 is 15 amino acids. V was shortened by 0 bases and J by 0 bases, with 6 bases between the two germline ends. In germline, CDR1 is SEHNR, CDR2 FQNEAQ (reference sequence). Produced via immunoSEQ multiplex PCR; TCRdb's table is partial and in-frame only. The sample lists nearly 400,000 clones, approximately 89% occurring once. This clone showed up just once. The specimen sequenced was PBMCs or T cells enriched from blood (not recorded which). The chain is built from TRBV7-9 and TRBJ2-1; D unresolved. The TCR comes from a woman younger than 45 who had recovered from COVID-19. CDR3 loop: CASSLAPSSYNEQFF. The CDR3 DNA sequence: TGTGCCAGCAGCTTAGCGCCCAGCTCCTACAATGAGCAGTTCTTC.